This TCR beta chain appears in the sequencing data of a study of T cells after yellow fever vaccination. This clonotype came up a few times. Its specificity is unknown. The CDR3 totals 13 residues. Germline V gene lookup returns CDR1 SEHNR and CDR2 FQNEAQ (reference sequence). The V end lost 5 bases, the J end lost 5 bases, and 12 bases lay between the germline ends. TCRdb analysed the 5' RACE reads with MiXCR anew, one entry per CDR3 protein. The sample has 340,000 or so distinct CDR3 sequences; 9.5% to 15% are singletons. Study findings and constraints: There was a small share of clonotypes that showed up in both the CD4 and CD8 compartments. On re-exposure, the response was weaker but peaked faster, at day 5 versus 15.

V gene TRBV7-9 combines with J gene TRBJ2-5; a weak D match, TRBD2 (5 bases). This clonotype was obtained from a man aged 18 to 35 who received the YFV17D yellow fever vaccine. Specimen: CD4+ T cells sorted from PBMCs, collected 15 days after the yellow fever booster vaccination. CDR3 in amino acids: CASSLPSFETQYF. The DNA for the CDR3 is TGTGCCAGCAGCCTTCCTAGCTTTGAGACCCAGTACTTC. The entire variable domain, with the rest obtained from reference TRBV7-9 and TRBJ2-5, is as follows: DTGVSQNPRHKITKRGQNVTFRCDPISEHNRLYWYRQTLGQGPEFLTYFQNEAQLEKSRLLSDRFSAERPKGSFSTLEIQRTEQGDSAMYLCASSLPSFETQYFGPGTRLLVL.